What follows describes a single T cell receptor (beta chain). Antigen unknown. The entry originates in a study of monozygotic twins with cystic fibrosis. Study outcomes and limitations: Shared CDR3 numbers were not associated with age, concordance or severity.

The assay was immunoSEQ multiplex PCR, and TCRdb's table has in-frame clones only and misses some. The data hold around 15,000 clones, with 80% to 90% observed a single time. CDR1 SGDLS and CDR2 YYNGEE come from the germline V gene. V lost 1 base, J lost 4 bases, and 6 bases lay in between. The CDR3 sequence is 13 residues long. This TCR derives from a boy aged 10-17 years with cystic fibrosis. The source material was blood. The rearrangement joins TRBV9 to TRBJ2-1, with no clear D. The CDR3 nucleotides are TGTGCCAGCAGCGTAAACACTTACAATGAGCAGTTCTTC. It yields the protein CASSVNTYNEQFF. The variable domain in full, with the rest retrieved from reference TRBV9 and TRBJ2-1, is DSGVTQTPKHLITATGQRVTLRCSPRSGDLSVYWYQQSLDQGLQFLIQYYNGEERAKGNILERFSAQQFPDLHSELNLSSLELGDSALYFCASSVNTYNEQFFGPGTRLTVL.